Described below is a single T cell receptor (beta chain) sequence and its context. The data were taken from a study of cytomegalovirus exposure and HLA in healthy donors. This PCR relied on a set of 60 Vbeta primers and 13 Jbeta primers. This table comes from immunoSEQ multiplex PCR, and its TCRdb copy is limited to in-frame clones, with some not included. The table has approximately 87,000 clones, 80% to 85% seen once; the top ten hold around 4.2%. Germline V gene lookup returns CDR1 SNHLY and CDR2 FYNNEI. The germline V and J ends were trimmed by 1 base and 0 bases, with 13 bases remaining between them. The CDR3 sequence is 16 residues long.

The material sequenced was PBMCs. The chain has TRBV2 and TRBJ2-7; D might be TRBD2 (6 bases). The sequence was collected from a woman in her 70s in good health and CMV-seropositive. CDR3 residues: CASSEVRAGLSYEQYF. The CDR3 nucleotides are TGTGCCAGCAGTGAAGTTCGAGCGGGCCTCTCCTACGAGCAGTACTTC.